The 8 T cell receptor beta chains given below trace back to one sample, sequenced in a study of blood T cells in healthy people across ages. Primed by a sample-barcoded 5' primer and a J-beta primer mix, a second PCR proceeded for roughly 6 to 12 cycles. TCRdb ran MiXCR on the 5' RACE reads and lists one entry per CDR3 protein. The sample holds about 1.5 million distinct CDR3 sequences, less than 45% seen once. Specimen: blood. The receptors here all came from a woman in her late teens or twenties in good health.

The CDR3 DNA reads as TGTGCCAGCAGCCACGACAGGGCGGGAGGTGAAAAACTGTTTTTT. Protein: CASSHDRAGGEKLFF. The rearrangement joins TRBV2 to TRBJ1-4, with 7 bases lining up with TRBD1. The CDR3 is made up of 15 amino acids. V trimming: 6 bases; J trimming: 7 bases; junction bases outside the gene matches: 11. In germline, CDR1 is SNHLY, CDR2 FYNNEI.

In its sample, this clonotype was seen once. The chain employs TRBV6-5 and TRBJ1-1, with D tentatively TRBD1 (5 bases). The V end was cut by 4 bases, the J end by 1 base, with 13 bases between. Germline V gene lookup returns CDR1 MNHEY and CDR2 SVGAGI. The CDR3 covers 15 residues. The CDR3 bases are TGTGCCAGCAGTTCCTCTACCAGGGCGAACACTGAAGCTTTCTTT. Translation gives CASSSSTRANTEAFF.

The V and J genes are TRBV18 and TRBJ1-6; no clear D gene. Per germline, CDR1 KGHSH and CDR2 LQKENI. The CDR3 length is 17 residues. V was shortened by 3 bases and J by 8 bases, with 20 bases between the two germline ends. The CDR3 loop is CASSPQPQSLRDSPLHF. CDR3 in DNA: TGTGCCAGCTCACCGCAACCCCAGTCCCTACGGGATTCACCCCTCCACTTT.

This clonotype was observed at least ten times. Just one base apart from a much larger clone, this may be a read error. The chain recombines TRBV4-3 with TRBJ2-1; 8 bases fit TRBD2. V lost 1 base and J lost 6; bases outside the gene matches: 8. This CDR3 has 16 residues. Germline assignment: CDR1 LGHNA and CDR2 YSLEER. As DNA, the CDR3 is TGCGCCAGCAGCCAAGGGGGGCCGGGGGGGCCCAATGAGCAGTTCTTC. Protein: CASSQGGPGGPNEQFF.

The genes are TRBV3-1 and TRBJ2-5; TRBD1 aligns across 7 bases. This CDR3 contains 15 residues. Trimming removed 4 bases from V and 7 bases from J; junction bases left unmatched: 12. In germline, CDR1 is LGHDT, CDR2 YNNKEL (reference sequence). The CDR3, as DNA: TGTGCCAGCAGCCCGATCCGGGACAGCGGAGGGACCCAGTACTTC. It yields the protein CASSPIRDSGGTQYF.

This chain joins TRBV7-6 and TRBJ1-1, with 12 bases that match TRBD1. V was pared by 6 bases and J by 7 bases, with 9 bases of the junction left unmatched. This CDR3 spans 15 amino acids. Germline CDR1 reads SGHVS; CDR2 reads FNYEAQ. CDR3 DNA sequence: TGTGCCAGCAGTTCCCCGGGACAGGGGGCCGTTGAAGCTTTCTTT. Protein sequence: CASSSPGQGAVEAFF.

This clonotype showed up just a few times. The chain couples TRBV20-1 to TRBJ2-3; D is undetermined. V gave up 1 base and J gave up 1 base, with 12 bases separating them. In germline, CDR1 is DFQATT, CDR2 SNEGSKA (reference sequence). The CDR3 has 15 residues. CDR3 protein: CSARGLGVGTDTQYF. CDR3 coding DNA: TGCAGTGCTAGAGGGCTAGGAGTCGGCACAGATACGCAGTATTTT.

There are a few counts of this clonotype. CDR3 residues: CASSLGQGGSPGNQPQHF. DNA of the CDR3: TGTGCCAGCAGTCTAGGACAGGGAGGTTCTCCAGGGAATCAGCCCCAGCATTTT. V is TRBV6-2 or TRBV6-3 and J is TRBJ1-5, with TRBD1 matching over 8 bases. The CDR3 runs 18 residues. V shed 5 bases and J 4 bases; nucleotides not matched to a gene: 16. In germline, CDR1 is MNHEY, CDR2 SVGEGT.